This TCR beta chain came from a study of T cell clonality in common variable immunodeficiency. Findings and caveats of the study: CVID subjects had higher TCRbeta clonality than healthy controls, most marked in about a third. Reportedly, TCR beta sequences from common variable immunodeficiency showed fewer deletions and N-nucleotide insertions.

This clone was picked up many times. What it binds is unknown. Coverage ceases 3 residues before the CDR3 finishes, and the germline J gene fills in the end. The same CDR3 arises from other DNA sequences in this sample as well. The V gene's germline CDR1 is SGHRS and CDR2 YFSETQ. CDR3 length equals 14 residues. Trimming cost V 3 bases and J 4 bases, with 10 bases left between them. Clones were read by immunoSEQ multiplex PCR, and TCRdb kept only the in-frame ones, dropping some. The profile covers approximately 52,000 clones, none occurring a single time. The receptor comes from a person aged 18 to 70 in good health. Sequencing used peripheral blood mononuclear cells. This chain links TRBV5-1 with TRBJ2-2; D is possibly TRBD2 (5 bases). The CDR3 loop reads CASSWRSGTGELFF. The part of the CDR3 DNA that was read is TGCGCCAGCAGCTGGAGGAGCGGCACCGGGGAG. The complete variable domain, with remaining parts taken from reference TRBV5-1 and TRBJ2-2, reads KAGVTQTPRYLIKTRGQQVTLSCSPISGHRSVSWYQQTPGQGLQFLFEYFSETQRNKGNFPGRFSGRQFSNSRSEMNVSTLELGDSALYLCASSWRSGTGELFFGEGSRLTVL.